Each of the 17 T cell receptor beta chains below was sequenced from the same sample in a study of cytomegalovirus exposure and HLA in healthy donors. TCRdb's table, derived via immunoSEQ multiplex PCR, lists solely in-frame clones and lacks some. The repertoire consists of hundreds of thousands of clones, with more than 75% occurring once and the leading ten covering around 0.9%. The specimen sequenced was PBMCs. All receptors derive from a woman between 18 and 29 years old in good health and CMV-seronegative.

CDR3 residues: CASSYVGGPGNEQFF. The CDR3 DNA reads TGTGCCAGCAGTTACGTGGGAGGGCCTGGTAATGAGCAGTTCTTC. The chain recombines TRBV6-6 with TRBJ2-1; 7 positions agree with TRBD2. The trim removed 2 bases at V and 7 bases at J, leaving 8 bases unmatched. The V gene's germline CDR1 is MNHNY and CDR2 SVGAGI (reference sequence). This CDR3 is 15 amino acids long.

The chain recombines TRBV25-1 with TRBJ1-4; TRBD1 agrees at 7 bases. The CDR3 is 13 residues long. With V trimmed by 5 bases and J by 8 bases, 5 bases remained unmatched. Germline CDR1 reads MGHDK; CDR2 reads SYGVNS. As DNA, the CDR3 is TGTGCCAGCAGTCCTAGGGGGCTCGAAAAACTGTTTTTT. It encodes CASSPRGLEKLFF.

The genes are TRBV6-5 and TRBJ2-1, with 9 bases identical to TRBD2. The germline gives CDR1 MNHEY, CDR2 SVGAGI. The CDR3 runs to 15 residues. V lost 5 bases and J lost 7; bases outside the gene matches: 9. The DNA of the CDR3 is TGTGCCAGCAGTCCGCTAGCGGGAAGTTCGAATGAGCAGTTCTTC. Encoded protein: CASSPLAGSSNEQFF.

The V gene is TRBV7-2, the J gene TRBJ1-1; D is uncertain. The germline V and J ends were trimmed by 1 base and 1 base, with 7 bases remaining between them. Germline-derived CDR1 and CDR2 are SGHTA and FQGNSA. The CDR3 runs to 14 residues. Here the CDR3 reads CASSLGTGNTEAFF. The CDR3 DNA is TGTGCCAGCAGCTTAGGTACGGGGAACACTGAAGCTTTCTTT.

The CDR3 nucleotides are TGTGCCAGCAGCGTAGTTGGGGACAGGGTGATAGGCGAGCAGTTCTTC. It yields the protein CASSVVGDRVIGEQFF. This sequence joins TRBV9 and TRBJ2-1, with 9 nucleotides matching TRBD1. The CDR3 totals 16 residues. From germline, CDR1 is SGDLS and CDR2 YYNGEE. Trimming removed 0 bases from V and 10 bases from J; junction bases left unmatched: 11.

The chain carries TRBV28 and TRBJ1-5, with 8 bases matching TRBD1. The ends lost 9 bases at V and 3 bases at J; junction bases unmatched: 10. The CDR3 runs to 15 residues. From germline, CDR1 is MDHEN and CDR2 SYDVKM. Written as DNA, the CDR3 is TGTGCCAGTACATCAGGGGGCGCATTCAATCAGCCCCAGCATTTT. Protein: CASTSGGAFNQPQHF.

J is TRBJ2-1 and V is TRBV27, with 9 bases identical to TRBD2. Germline values: CDR1 MNHEY, CDR2 SMNVEV (reference sequence). The CDR3 totals 15 residues. J lost 7 bases, V lost 2 bases, and 6 bases had no gene match. CDR3 amino acids: CASSLLAGLQNEQFF. The CDR3 DNA reads TGTGCCAGCAGTTTACTAGCGGGGCTACAGAATGAGCAGTTCTTC.

CDR3 sequence reads: CASSDQTFGDRKNIQYF. In DNA, the CDR3 is TGTGCCAGCAGTGACCAAACCTTCGGGGACAGAAAAAACATTCAGTACTTC. The chain carries TRBV25-1 and TRBJ2-4, with 7 positions matching TRBD1. V shed 3 bases and J 4 bases; nucleotides not matched to a gene: 12. Germline V lookup: CDR1 MGHDK, CDR2 SYGVNS. The CDR3 sequence is 17 residues long.

This clone was detected a few times. The chain's CDR3 is CASSDRLLLEQYF. The CDR3 DNA reads as TGTGCCAGCAGTGACAGGCTCCTTCTCGAGCAGTACTTC. The chain has TRBV6-5 and TRBJ2-7; tentatively, D is TRBD1 (6 bases). V was clipped by 5 bases and J by 6 bases, with 14 bases between them. Germline assignment: CDR1 MNHEY and CDR2 SVGAGI. The CDR3 runs to 13 residues.

The DNA of the CDR3 is TGTGCCAGCGGGACAGGGCGGTACACTGAAGCTTTCTTT. Its translation: CASGTGRYTEAFF. The chain is built from TRBV6-1 and TRBJ1-1, with 9 bases lining up with TRBD1. Looked up from germline, CDR1 is MNHNS and CDR2 is SASEGT. V dropped 8 bases and J dropped 3; count of bases not matched to a gene: 4. The CDR3 spans 13 residues.

V and J are TRBV28 and TRBJ2-1, with D uncertain. Trimming shortened V by 10 bases and J by 4 bases, and 17 bases separated the two germline ends. This CDR3 has 14 amino acids. Looked up from germline, CDR1 is MDHEN and CDR2 is SYDVKM. The chain's CDR3 is CATLRIRLYNEQFF. The CDR3 DNA reads TGTGCCACCCTCCGTATCAGATTATACAATGAGCAGTTCTTC.

V gene TRBV30 combines with J gene TRBJ1-1; D unresolved. CDR1 and CDR2 from the germline V gene are GTSNPN and SVGIG (reference sequence). The CDR3 runs 11 residues. V was trimmed by 3 bases and J by 11 bases, leaving 13 bases between them. The CDR3 reads CAWREVTEAFF. The CDR3 DNA reads TGTGCCTGGAGAGAGGTGACCGAGGCTTTCTTT. The full variable domain, in which reference TRBV30 and TRBJ1-1 provide the parts outside the CDR3, is SQTIHQWPATLVQPVGSPLSLECTVEGTSNPNLYWYRQAAGRGLQLLFYSVGIGQISSEVPQNLSASRPQDRQFILSSKKLLLSDSGFYLCAWREVTEAFFGQGTRLTVV.

The V gene is TRBV6-6, the J gene TRBJ1-4, with TRBD1 as a possible D gene (5 bases). Germline assignment: CDR1 MNHNY and CDR2 SVGAGI (reference sequence). The V end lost 7 bases, the J end lost 10 bases, and 25 bases lay between the germline ends. The CDR3 consists of 16 residues. Here the CDR3 DNA reads TGTGCCAGCATCGCAAGCCGGGGGGTAATGAGGAGAAAACTGTTTTTT. Its protein product is CASIASRGVMRRKLFF.

V and J are TRBV19 and TRBJ2-7; D is undetermined. The CDR3 loop spans 14 amino acids. Trimming removed 1 base from V and 0 bases from J, with 7 bases in between. Germline lookup yields CDR1 LNHDA and CDR2 SQIVND (reference sequence). CDR3 DNA sequence: TGTGCCAGTAGTATAGTTCCCAGCTCCTACGAGCAGTACTTC. Residues: CASSIVPSSYEQYF.

The chain is built from TRBV9 and TRBJ1-5; D not certain. V was pared by 5 bases and J by 4 bases, with 13 bases between. This CDR3 is built from 14 residues. Germline lookup yields CDR1 SGDLS and CDR2 YYNGEE. CDR3 DNA: TGTGCCAGCAGTCCGGGATTTCCAAATCAGCCCCAGCATTTT. Translated: CASSPGFPNQPQHF.

The J gene is TRBJ2-7, the V gene TRBV13; 9 positions agree with TRBD1. Germline assignment: CDR1 PRHDT and CDR2 FYEKMQ (reference sequence). The V segment lost 1 base and the J segment 6 bases; nucleotides outside the gene matches: 10. This CDR3 has 16 residues. The CDR3 DNA is TGTGCCAGCAGCTTAGAGGGGGGACAGGGAGCGGGCGAGCAGTACTTC. This translates into CASSLEGGQGAGEQYF.

This sequence joins TRBV6-5 and TRBJ1-5; 7 nucleotides align to TRBD1. V trimming: 2 bases; J trimming: 4 bases; junction bases outside the gene matches: 5. The CDR3 loop spans 15 amino acids. CDR1 and CDR2 from the germline V gene are MNHEY and SVGAGI. CDR3 nucleotides: TGTGCCAGCAGTTACGGCAGGGGGAGGAATCAGCCCCAGCATTTT. Amino acid sequence: CASSYGRGRNQPQHF.